This is a list of T cell receptor beta chains from one sample in a study of blood T cell repertoires in COVID-19. Profiling relied on immunoSEQ multiplex PCR, and the TCRdb table lists in-frame clones only, not all of them. Of 450,000 to 500,000 clones listed, 80% to 90% were seen once; the top ten hold 3% to 3.5%. The sequenced sample consisted of peripheral blood. The receptors stem from a human donor in a cohort sampled during active COVID-19. CDR3s include the opening cysteine and the closing phenylalanine or tryptophan. D genes are given only for firm matches. A clone size is listed for some rows: how often the clone was seen (once, few, many), or a class if it is expanded.

>.|TRBJ1-1|TRBV4-3|.
CASSHLRGDKTEAFF
TGCGCCAGCAGCCACCTCCGGGGGGATAAAACTGAAGCTTTCTTT
>.|TRBJ2-3|TRBV9|.
CASSVEGGSTDTQYF
TGTGCCAGCAGCGTAGAAGGCGGCAGCACAGATACGCAGTATTTT
>.|TRBJ2-7|TRBV10-3|.
CAISEPTGEQYF
TGTGCCATCAGTGAGCCGACTGGCGAGCAGTACTTC
>.|TRBJ2-3|TRBV7-3|.
CASSLTRERTDTQYF
TGTGCCAGCAGCTTAACACGGGAGCGCACAGATACGCAGTATTTT
>.|TRBJ2-7|TRBV11-2|.
CASSLDLASREQYF
TGTGCCAGCAGCTTAGATCTGGCTAGCAGGGAGCAGTACTTC
>.|TRBJ1-2|TRBV6-4|.
CASSGARVAGPNYGYTF
TGTGCCAGCAGTGGGGCTCGAGTGGCAGGGCCTAACTATGGCTACACCTTC
>few|TRBJ2-7|TRBV5-1|TRBD1
CASSLWDRGSYEQYF
TGCGCCAGCAGCCTTTGGGACAGGGGATCCTACGAGCAGTACTTC
>.|TRBJ2-1|TRBV24-1|.
CATSQRTGDEQFF
TGTGCCACCAGTCAGCGGACGGGGGATGAGCAGTTCTTC
>once|TRBJ2-7|TRBV30|.
CAWSTSGSRPEQYF
TGTGCCTGGAGTACCTCGGGGAGCCGCCCCGAGCAGTACTTC
>.|TRBJ2-2|TRBV4-2|TRBD2
CASSRGLAGEAGELFF
TGTGCCAGCAGCCGAGGACTAGCGGGAGAGGCCGGGGAGCTGTTTTTT
>.|TRBJ2-7|TRBV27|TRBD2
CASLHKTSGRYEQYF
TGTGCCAGCCTTCATAAGACTAGCGGGAGGTACGAGCAGTACTTC
>.|TRBJ2-2|TRBV19|.
CATETENTGELFF
TGTGCCACCGAGACAGAGAACACCGGGGAGCTGTTTTTT
>.|TRBJ1-2|TRBV7-9|.
CASSLGLCRSRMLF
TGTGCCAGCAGCTTAGGGCTGTGTAGGAGTCGAATGCTCTTC
>.|TRBJ2-7|TRBV27|TRBD1
CASRRNPGTGAYEQYF
TGTGCCAGCAGAAGAAACCCCGGGACAGGGGCCTACGAGCAGTACTTC
>.|TRBJ1-6|TRBV4-3|.
CASRTTASSSYNSPLHF
TGCGCCAGCAGAACGACAGCTTCAAGCTCCTATAATTCACCCCTCCACTTT
>.|TRBJ2-7|TRBV4-2|TRBD2
CASSPSGSSSYEQYF
TGTGCCAGCAGCCCAAGCGGGAGTAGCTCCTACGAGCAGTACTTC
>once|TRBJ1-6|TRBV11-2|.
CASGPGSSYNSPLHF
TGTGCCAGCGGCCCGGGTAGCTCCTATAATTCACCCCTCCACTTT
>.|TRBJ1-2|TRBV5-1|.
CASSFSADTRYGYTF
TGCGCCAGCAGCTTTTCGGCGGACACACGCTATGGCTACACCTTC
>.|TRBJ2-7|TRBV19|TRBD1
CASSEPIGQGASEQYF
TGTGCCAGTAGCGAACCCATCGGACAGGGGGCGAGTGAGCAGTACTTC
>.|TRBJ1-3|TRBV19|.
CASSLAPNPGNTIYF
TGTGCCAGTAGTCTTGCGCCAAACCCTGGAAACACCATATATTTT
>.|TRBJ2-7|TRBV6-2/TRBV6-3|TRBD2
CASTPLASGTTEQYF
TGTGCCAGCACCCCCTTGGCTAGCGGGACGACCGAGCAGTACTTC
>.|TRBJ1-1|TRBV12-2|.
CASRLAAIPQFGSRDRAFEAFF
TGTGCAAGTCGCTTAGCGGCAATACCCCAATTTGGCTCCCGGGACAGGGCGTTTGAAGCTTTCTTT
>.|TRBJ1-2|TRBV6-5|TRBD1
CASSPLGQLYGYTF
TGTGCCAGCAGTCCGCTGGGACAGCTTTATGGCTACACCTTC
>.|TRBJ2-1|TRBV27|TRBD1
CASGEDRGNYNEQFF
TGTGCCAGCGGGGAGGACAGGGGGAATTACAATGAGCAGTTCTTC
>.|TRBJ1-2|TRBV27|.
CASSSADRIRGYTF
TGTGCCAGCAGTTCCGCAGACAGGATTCGTGGCTACACCTTC
>.|TRBJ1-5|TRBV7-2|.
CASSLGGTGNQPQHF
TGTGCCAGCAGCTTAGGGGGTACAGGGAATCAGCCCCAGCATTTT
>.|TRBJ2-3|TRBV5-4|TRBD2
CASSSGLARSADTQYF
TGTGCCAGCAGCTCCGGACTAGCGAGGAGCGCAGATACGCAGTATTTT
>.|TRBJ2-3|TRBV7-2|.
CASSLGGVRPDTQYF
TGTGCCAGCAGCTTAGGGGGAGTCAGACCAGATACGCAGTATTTT
>.|TRBJ2-2|TRBV6-6|TRBD2
CASNRLAGGPGFTGELFF
TGTGCCAGCAATCGACTAGCGGGAGGGCCCGGATTCACCGGGGAGCTGTTTTTT
>many|TRBJ2-7|TRBV11-1|.
CASSFRVLYEQYF
TGTGCCAGCAGCTTCAGGGTTCTGTACGAGCAGTACTTC
>.|TRBJ1-2|TRBV18|.
CASSPGTDKDGYTF
TGTGCCAGCTCACCCGGAACCGACAAAGATGGCTACACCTTC
>.|TRBJ2-2|TRBV6-2/TRBV6-3|.
CASSYQAYTGELFF
TGTGCCAGCAGTTACCAAGCGTACACCGGGGAGCTGTTTTTT
>.|TRBJ2-1|TRBV13|TRBD2
CASSLLAGGGVHEQFF
TGTGCCAGCAGCTTACTAGCGGGAGGAGGTGTCCATGAGCAGTTCTTC
>once|TRBJ2-5|TRBV11-2|TRBD1
CASSLQGAGETQYF
TGTGCCAGCAGCCTCCAGGGGGCGGGAGAGACCCAGTACTTC
>.|TRBJ1-2|TRBV27|.
CASSLWSGDYGYTF
TGTGCCAGCAGTTTATGGTCAGGGGACTATGGCTACACCTTC
>.|TRBJ2-7|TRBV5-1|.
CASSLVTGESYEQYF
TGCGCCAGCAGCTTGGTCACAGGAGAATCCTACGAGCAGTACTTC
>.|TRBJ2-5|TRBV27|TRBD1
CASSRLTGEETQYF
TGTGCCAGCAGTCGTCTCACAGGGGAAGAGACCCAGTACTTC
>.|TRBJ1-2|TRBV27|TRBD1
CASTQNRGAVYTF
TGTGCCAGCACCCAAAACAGGGGCGCCGTCTACACCTTC
>.|TRBJ1-2|TRBV20-1|.
CSAADSYGYTF
TGCAGTGCCGCGGACAGCTATGGCTACACCTTC
>.|TRBJ2-7|TRBV2|.
CASRDYGSLYEQYF
TGTGCCAGCAGAGACTACGGGAGCCTCTACGAGCAGTACTTC
>.|TRBJ2-5|TRBV27|.
CASSFGRGQETQYF
TGTGCCAGCAGTTTCGGAAGGGGACAAGAGACCCAGTACTTC
>many|TRBJ1-2|TRBV19|TRBD1
CASSPRRDREHGYTF
TGTGCCAGTAGTCCCCGGAGGGACAGGGAACATGGCTACACCTTC
>.|TRBJ1-6|TRBV27|TRBD1
CASSPTGENSPLHF
TGTGCCAGCAGTCCCACAGGGGAAAATTCACCCCTCCACTTT
>.|TRBJ1-2|TRBV27|TRBD1
CASSSMTGGYGYTF
TGTGCCAGCAGTTCTATGACAGGGGGGTATGGCTACACCTTC
>.|TRBJ2-6|TRBV13|.
CASSLESGQSGANVLTF
TGTGCCAGCAGCTTAGAATCAGGACAATCTGGGGCCAACGTCCTGACTTTC
>.|TRBJ1-2|TRBV7-9|.
CASSLGSGGYGYTF
TGTGCCAGCAGCTTGGGATCGGGGGGCTATGGCTACACCTTC
>.|TRBJ1-5|TRBV19|.
CASSTAGPNTPKHF
TGTGCCAGTAGTACGGCAGGCCCTAATACTCCCAAGCATTTT
>.|TRBJ2-7|TRBV5-1|.
CASSFSSEGAVYEQYF
TGCGCCAGCAGTTTTTCTTCGGAGGGAGCAGTCTACGAGCAGTACTTC
>once|TRBJ1-5|TRBV20-1|.
CSASLTVSNQPQHF
TGCAGTGCTAGTCTGACAGTTAGCAATCAGCCCCAGCATTTT
>.|TRBJ1-1|TRBV19|.
CASSLFGNRANTEAFF
TGTGCCAGTAGTCTTTTCGGGAACAGGGCGAACACTGAAGCTTTCTTT
>.|TRBJ2-7|TRBV19|.
CASSRAGELGEQYF
TGTGCCAGTAGTAGGGCAGGGGAGCTTGGCGAGCAGTACTTC
>.|TRBJ2-7|TRBV27|.
CASSLAGQSLEQYF
TGTGCCAGCAGTTTGGCGGGACAGAGCCTCGAGCAGTACTTC